This T cell receptor (beta chain) was retrieved from a study of post-analysis software for immune sequencing data. Unique molecular identifiers had been added to the TCR beta cDNA libraries. MiXCR was run by TCRdb on the PCR reads, yielding one entry per CDR3 protein. The data hold a few hundred thousand distinct CDR3 sequences, with roughly 40% observed a single time. The CDR3 loop spans 13 amino acids. The germline CDR1 and CDR2 sequences are SQVTM and ANQGSEA. Trimming removed 5 bases at V and 0 bases at J, with 9 bases between. Worth noting for this clonotype: Its specificity is not known.

Study results and limitations: Relative to controls, patients had roughly five TRBV segments at higher frequency, with TRBV5-6, TRBV5-1 and TRBV20-1 among these.

The chain carries TRBV29-1 and TRBJ2-3; the D call may be TRBD1 or TRBD2 (5 bases each). The specimen sequenced was blood. This clonotype was sampled from a girl aged 2-10 years with multiple sclerosis. CDR3 region: CSVHGDSTDTQYF. The CDR3 nucleotides read TGCAGCGTTCACGGGGACAGCACAGATACGCAGTATTTT.